The 3 T cell receptor beta chains reported below all come from one sample, sequenced in a study of early T cells in non-severe SARS-CoV-2 infection. Each CDR3 protein is one row after TCRdb ran MiXCR on the 5' RACE reads. The profile shows some 46,000 distinct CDR3 sequences, roughly 6.2% of them singletons. The sample was whole blood. These receptors came from an adult who was a healthcare worker with PCR-confirmed SARS-CoV-2 infection or an uninfected control (not recorded which).

In this sample, this clonotype turned up many times. The chain links TRBV3-1 to TRBJ1-5; D gene unclear. The length of the CDR3 is 15 residues. V lost 0 bases to trimming and J lost 5 bases, with 11 bases between them. The V gene's germline CDR1 is LGHDT and CDR2 YNNKEL (reference sequence). CDR3: CASSQDIRRDQPQHF. The DNA of the CDR3 is TGTGCCAGCAGCCAAGATATCAGGCGTGATCAGCCCCAGCATTTT.

The V and J genes are TRBV19 and TRBJ2-2; D gene unclear. CDR3 length equals 16 residues. The germline gives CDR1 LNHDA, CDR2 SQIVND (reference sequence). Trimming stripped 7 bases from V and 11 bases from J, with 26 bases between. Here the CDR3 reads CASKTTSAGRRGELFF. The CDR3 nucleotides read TGTGCCAGTAAAACCACCTCGGCCGGCCGCCGAGGAGAGCTGTTTTTT.

This clonotype was seen ten or more times. The chain has TRBV10-1 and TRBJ2-3, with 11 bases identical to TRBD2. Germline V gene data show CDR1 as WNHNN and CDR2 as SYGVQD (reference sequence). Germline trimming cut 1 base from V and 5 bases from J; bases unmatched to any gene: 2. The CDR3 runs to 15 residues. The CDR3 here is CASSELAGGQDTQYF. DNA for the CDR3: TGCGCCAGCAGTGAGTTAGCGGGGGGGCAAGATACGCAGTATTTT.